The sample holds many counts of the clone carrying this T cell receptor (beta chain). These data belong to a study of blood T cells in healthy people across ages. Germline V gene data show CDR1 as ENHRY and CDR2 as SYGVKD. V dropped 0 bases and J dropped 3 bases, with 9 bases sitting between them. The CDR3 contains 15 residues. Researchers report isolating at least 7 million PBMCs per sample. A second PCR, run for about 7 to 12 cycles, used a sample-barcoded 5' primer plus a J-beta primer mix. Every cDNA molecule carried a tag from a template-switch adaptor bearing 12 random nucleotides. At least 3 million CDR3-containing paired-end reads were obtained per sample. TCRdb redid the calling of the 5' RACE reads with MiXCR, one entry per CDR3 protein. Of about 680,000 distinct CDR3 sequences in the sample, roughly 50% are singletons; the top ten hold roughly a third.

The material sequenced was blood. The gene calls are TRBV10-3 and TRBJ2-1, with D unresolved. The receptor's source is a woman aged 60-75 years in good health. CDR3: CAISESNLNYNEQFF. For the CDR3, the DNA is TGTGCCATCAGTGAGTCGAACTTAAACTACAATGAGCAGTTCTTC.